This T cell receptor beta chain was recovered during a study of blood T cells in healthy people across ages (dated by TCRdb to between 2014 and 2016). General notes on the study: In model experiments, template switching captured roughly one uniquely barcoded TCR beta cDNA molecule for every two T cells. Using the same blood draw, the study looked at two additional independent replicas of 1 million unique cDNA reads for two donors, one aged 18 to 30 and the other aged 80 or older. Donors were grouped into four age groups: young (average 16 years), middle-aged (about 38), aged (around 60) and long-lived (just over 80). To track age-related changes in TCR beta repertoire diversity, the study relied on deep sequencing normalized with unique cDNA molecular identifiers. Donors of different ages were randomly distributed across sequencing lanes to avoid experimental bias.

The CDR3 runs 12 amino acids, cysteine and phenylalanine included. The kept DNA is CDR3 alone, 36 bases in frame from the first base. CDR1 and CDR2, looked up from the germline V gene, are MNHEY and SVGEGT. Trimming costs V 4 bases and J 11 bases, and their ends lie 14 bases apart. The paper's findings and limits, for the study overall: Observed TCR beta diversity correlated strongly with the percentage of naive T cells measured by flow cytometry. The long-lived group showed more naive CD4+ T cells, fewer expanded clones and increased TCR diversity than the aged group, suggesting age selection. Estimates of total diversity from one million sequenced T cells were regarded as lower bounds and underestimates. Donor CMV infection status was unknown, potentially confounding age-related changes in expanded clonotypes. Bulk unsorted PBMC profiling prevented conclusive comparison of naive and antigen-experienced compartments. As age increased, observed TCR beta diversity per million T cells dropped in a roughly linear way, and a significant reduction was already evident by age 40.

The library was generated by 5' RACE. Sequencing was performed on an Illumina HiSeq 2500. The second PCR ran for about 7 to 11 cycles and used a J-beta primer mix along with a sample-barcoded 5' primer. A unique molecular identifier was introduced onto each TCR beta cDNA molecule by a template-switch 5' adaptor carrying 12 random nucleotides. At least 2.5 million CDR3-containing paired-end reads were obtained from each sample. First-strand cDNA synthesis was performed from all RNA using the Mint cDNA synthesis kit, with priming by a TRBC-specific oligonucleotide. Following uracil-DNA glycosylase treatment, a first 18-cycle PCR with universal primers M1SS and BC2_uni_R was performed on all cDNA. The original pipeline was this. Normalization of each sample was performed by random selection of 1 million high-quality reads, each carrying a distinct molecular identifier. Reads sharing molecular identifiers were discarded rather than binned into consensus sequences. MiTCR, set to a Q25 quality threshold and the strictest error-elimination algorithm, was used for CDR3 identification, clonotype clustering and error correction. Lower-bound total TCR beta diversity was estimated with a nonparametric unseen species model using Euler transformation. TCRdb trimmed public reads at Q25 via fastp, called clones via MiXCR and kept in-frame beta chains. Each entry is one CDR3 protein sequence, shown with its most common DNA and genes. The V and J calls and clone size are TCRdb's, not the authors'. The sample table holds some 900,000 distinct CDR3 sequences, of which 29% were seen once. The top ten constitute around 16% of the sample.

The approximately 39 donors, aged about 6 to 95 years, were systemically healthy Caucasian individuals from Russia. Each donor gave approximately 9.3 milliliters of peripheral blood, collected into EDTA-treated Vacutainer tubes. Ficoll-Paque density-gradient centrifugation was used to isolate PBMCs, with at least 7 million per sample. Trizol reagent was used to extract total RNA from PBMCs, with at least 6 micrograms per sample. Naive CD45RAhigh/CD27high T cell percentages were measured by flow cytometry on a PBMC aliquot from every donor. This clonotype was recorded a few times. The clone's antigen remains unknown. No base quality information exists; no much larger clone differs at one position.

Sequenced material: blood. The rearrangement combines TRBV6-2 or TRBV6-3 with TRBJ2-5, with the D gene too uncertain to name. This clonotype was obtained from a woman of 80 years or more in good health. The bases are TGTGCCAGCAGTTTTAAAGTCCTCCGGCAGTACTTC. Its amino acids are CASSFKVLRQYF.